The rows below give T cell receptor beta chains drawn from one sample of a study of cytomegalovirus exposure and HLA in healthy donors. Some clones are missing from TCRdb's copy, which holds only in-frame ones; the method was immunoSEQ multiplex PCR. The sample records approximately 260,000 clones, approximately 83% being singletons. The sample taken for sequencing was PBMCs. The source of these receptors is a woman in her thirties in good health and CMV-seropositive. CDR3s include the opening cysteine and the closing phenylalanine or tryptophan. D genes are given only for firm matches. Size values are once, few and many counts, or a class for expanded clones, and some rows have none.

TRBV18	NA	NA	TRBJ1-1	CASSPDRGLNTEAFF	TGTGCCAGCTCACCAGATCGAGGGTTGAACACTGAAGCTTTCTTT
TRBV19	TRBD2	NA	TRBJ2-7	CASSIYFGGAYEQYF	TGTGCCAGTAGTATTTATTTCGGGGGGGCCTACGAGCAGTACTTC
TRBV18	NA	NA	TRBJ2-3	CASSPPLGRGTDTQYF	TGTGCCAGCTCACCCCCTCTCGGTCGGGGCACAGATACGCAGTATTTT
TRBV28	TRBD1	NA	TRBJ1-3	CASSFGGQYFSGNTIYF	TGTGCCAGCAGTTTCGGGGGACAGTACTTCTCTGGAAACACCATATATTTT
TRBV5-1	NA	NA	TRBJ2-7	CASSPWGVVSYEQYF	TGCGCCAGCAGCCCATGGGGGGTGGTGTCCTACGAGCAGTACTTC
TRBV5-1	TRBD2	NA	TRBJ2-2	CASSASAGGAGELFF	TGCGCCAGCAGCGCTTCAGCGGGAGGGGCCGGGGAGCTGTTTTTT
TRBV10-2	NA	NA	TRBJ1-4	CASPLGWVSKLFF	TGCGCCAGCCCGCTCGGGTGGGTTTCGAAACTGTTTTTT
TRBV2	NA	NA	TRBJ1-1	CASSDNWQVPAFF	TGTGCCAGCAGTGATAATTGGCAGGTACCAGCTTTCTTT
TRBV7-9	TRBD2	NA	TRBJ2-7	CASSESGRAPYEQYF	TGTGCCAGCAGCGAAAGCGGGAGGGCCCCCTACGAGCAGTACTTC
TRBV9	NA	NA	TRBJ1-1	CASSPFPGNTEAFF	TGTGCCAGCAGCCCTTTCCCGGGGAACACTGAAGCTTTCTTT
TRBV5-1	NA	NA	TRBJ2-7	CASSLAVESYEQYF	TGCGCCAGCAGCTTGGCCGTAGAGTCCTACGAGCAGTACTTC
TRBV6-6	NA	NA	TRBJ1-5	CASMSPAGRNQPQHF	TGTGCCAGCATGTCGCCGGCAGGCCGCAATCAGCCCCAGCATTTT
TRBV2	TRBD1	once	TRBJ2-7	CASRADRAQSYEQYF	TGTGCCAGCAGGGCTGACAGGGCTCAATCCTACGAGCAGTACTTC
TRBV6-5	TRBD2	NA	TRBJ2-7	CASSYQGLGIHEQYF	TGTGCCAGCAGTTACCAGGGACTAGGTATCCACGAGCAGTACTTC
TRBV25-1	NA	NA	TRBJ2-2	CASAAPNRDTGELFF	TGTGCCAGCGCCGCCCCTAACAGGGACACCGGGGAGCTGTTTTTT
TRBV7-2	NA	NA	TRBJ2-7	CASSFRSHTYEQYF	TGTGCCAGCAGCTTCCGGTCTCATACCTACGAGCAGTACTTC
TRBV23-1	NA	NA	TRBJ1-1	CASSQLGGGRVLGTEAFF	TGCGCCAGCAGTCAATTGGGGGGGGGCAGGGTGTTGGGCACTGAAGCTTTCTTT
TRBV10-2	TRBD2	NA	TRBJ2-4	CASSDPRGGNIQYF	TGCGCCAGCAGTGACCCGCGCGGGGGGAACATTCAGTACTTC
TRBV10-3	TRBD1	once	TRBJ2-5	CAISVTGGLETQYF	TGTGCCATCAGTGTGACAGGGGGCCTGGAGACCCAGTACTTC
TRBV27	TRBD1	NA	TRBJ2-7	CASSPQPTGAYEQYF	TGTGCCAGCAGTCCGCAACCTACAGGGGCCTACGAGCAGTACTTC
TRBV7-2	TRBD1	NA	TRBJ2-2	CASSLRTGTGELFF	TGTGCCAGCAGCTTAAGGACAGGCACCGGGGAGCTGTTTTTT
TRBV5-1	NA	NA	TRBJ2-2	CASSLSPGGKITGELFF	TGCGCCAGCAGCTTGTCTCCAGGGGGGAAAATAACCGGGGAGCTGTTTTTT
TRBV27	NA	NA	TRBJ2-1	CASSRAVPDSSYNEQFF	TGTGCCAGCAGTAGGGCTGTACCGGACAGCTCCTACAATGAGCAGTTCTTC
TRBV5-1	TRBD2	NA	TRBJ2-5	CASSLGSSGAYGETQYF	TGCGCCAGCAGCTTAGGGTCTAGCGGAGCCTATGGTGAGACCCAGTACTTC
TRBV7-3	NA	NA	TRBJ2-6	CASSSGAGANVLTF	TGTGCCAGCAGCTCAGGGGCTGGGGCCAACGTCCTGACTTTC
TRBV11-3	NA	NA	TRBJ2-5	CASSSGNQETQYF	TGTGCCAGCAGCTCGGGGAATCAAGAGACCCAGTACTTC
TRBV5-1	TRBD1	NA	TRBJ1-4	CASSGGTDNEKLFF	TGCGCCAGCAGCGGCGGGACAGATAATGAAAAACTGTTTTTT
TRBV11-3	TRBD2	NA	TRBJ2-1	CASSHRTSGSYDEQFF	TGTGCCAGCAGCCATCGGACTAGCGGGAGTTACGATGAGCAGTTCTTC